A single sample gave rise to the 27 T cell receptor beta chains below, sequenced in a study of blood T cell repertoires in COVID-19. Sequenced by immunoSEQ multiplex PCR; TCRdb stores in-frame clones only, minus some. The table has about 150,000 clones, 85% seen once. Specimen: peripheral blood. Source of these receptors: a woman aged 35 to 49 with active or convalescent COVID-19.

The chain links TRBV28 to TRBJ1-4; D gene uncertain. In germline, CDR1 is MDHEN, CDR2 SYDVKM. This CDR3 contains 14 residues. V lost 6 bases and J lost 4, with 12 bases in between. The chain's CDR3 is CASSSRGGNEKLFF. The CDR3 DNA reads as TGTGCCAGCAGCAGTCGTGGTGGTAATGAAAAACTGTTTTTT.

The J gene is TRBJ1-3, the V gene TRBV3-1 (or the pseudogene TRBV3-2); a possible D gene is TRBD1 (5 bases). The CDR3 length is 15 residues. In germline, CDR1 is LGHDT, CDR2 YNNKEL (reference sequence). Trimming stripped 3 bases from V and 1 base from J, with 10 bases between. The CDR3 DNA sequence: TGTGCCAGCAGCCAGATAGGGGTTTCTGGAAACACCATATATTTT. Protein: CASSQIGVSGNTIYF.

The chain has TRBV7-8 and TRBJ2-3; D gene ambiguous. The germline V and J ends were trimmed by 4 bases and 6 bases, with 11 bases remaining between them. The germline gives CDR1 SGHVS, CDR2 FQNEAQ. The CDR3 extends over 13 amino acids. The CDR3 DNA reads as TGTGCCAGCAGCTCTAGTTTCTCCGATACGCAGTATTTT. Translated, it gives CASSSSFSDTQYF.

CDR3 sequence: CSASEAFF. The CDR3, as DNA: TGCAGCGCCTCCGAAGCTTTCTTT. V is TRBV29-1 and J is TRBJ1-1; D not certain. V lost 7 bases and J lost 8, with 5 bases in between. Germline V gives CDR1 SQVTM, CDR2 ANQGSEA. CDR3 size: 8 residues.

This chain connects TRBV7-2 to TRBJ1-3; 11 bases map to TRBD1. Trimming took 5 bases from V and 3 from J; bases not matched to a gene: 9. The length of the CDR3 is 17 residues. The germline V gene has CDR1 SGHTA and CDR2 FQGNSA. CDR3 sequence (DNA): TGTGCCAGCAGCCCCCCTGGACAGGGGGCTTATGGAAACACCATATATTTT. Protein: CASSPPGQGAYGNTIYF.

The J gene is TRBJ1-2, the V gene TRBV19; D remains ambiguous. Trimming left V 4 bases short and J 2 bases short, with 20 bases between. The CDR3 runs to 17 residues. CDR1 is LNHDA, CDR2 SQIVND, per germline (reference sequence). In DNA, the CDR3 is TGTGCCAGTAGTACTTCCCCTCTGACCGGAGGGAACTATGGCTACACCTTC. Its protein is CASSTSPLTGGNYGYTF.

The chain combines TRBV2 with TRBJ1-2; D call uncertain. The CDR3 covers 13 residues. The V end lost 4 bases, the J end lost 4 bases, and 10 bases lay between the germline ends. Germline V lookup: CDR1 SNHLY, CDR2 FYNNEI. In nucleotides, the CDR3 is TGTGCCAGCAGTGGGGCAGGCATCTATGGCTACACCTTC. It specifies CASSGAGIYGYTF.

The CDR3 coding sequence is TGTGCCAGCTCACCACCGGCCAGGGGGTCTGAAAAACTGTTTTTT. Its protein is CASSPPARGSEKLFF. The V and J genes are TRBV18 and TRBJ1-4, with 7 bases fitting TRBD1. The germline V gene has CDR1 KGHSH and CDR2 LQKENI. The junction had 5 bases not matched to a gene; V was cut back by 0 bases and J by 7 bases. There are 15 residues in the CDR3.

The V and J genes are TRBV4-3 and TRBJ1-2; D remains ambiguous. Germline V gene sequence: CDR1 LGHNA, CDR2 YSLEER. Trimming pared 1 base from V and 9 bases from J, leaving 9 bases between. CDR3 length: 12 amino acids. DNA of the CDR3: TGCGCCAGCAGCCAAGGAGGGATGAGCTACACCTTC. Protein product: CASSQGGMSYTF.

This clone was detected once. V gene TRBV4-1 combines with J gene TRBJ2-6, with D possibly matching TRBD1 (6 bases). Trimming pared 0 bases from V and 9 bases from J, leaving 21 bases between. The CDR3 contains 18 residues. Germline CDR1 and CDR2: MGHRA and YSYEKL. CDR3 sequence reads: CASSQDLPPGQPRNVLTF. For the CDR3, the DNA is TGCGCCAGCAGCCAAGATCTTCCGCCTGGACAGCCTCGCAACGTCCTGACTTTC.

V gene TRBV9 combines with J gene TRBJ2-3; TRBD2 matches at 13 bases. The CDR3 length is 17 residues. The V segment lost 0 bases and the J segment 2 bases; nucleotides outside the gene matches: 3. The germline CDR1 and CDR2 sequences are SGDLS and YYNGEE. This CDR3 reads CASSVGLAGGITDTQYF. The CDR3 nucleotides are TGTGCCAGCAGCGTAGGACTAGCGGGAGGTATCACAGATACGCAGTATTTT.

The chain joins TRBV3-1 (or the pseudogene TRBV3-2) to TRBJ2-1; 12 nucleotides match TRBD2. Germline V lookup: CDR1 LGHDT, CDR2 YNNKEL (reference sequence). The CDR3 spans 20 residues. V gave up 3 bases and J gave up 7 bases; unmatched junction bases: 19. As DNA, the CDR3 is TGTGCCAGCAGCCATTACCCACGGACTAGCGGGAACATTAGGGGGAATGAGCAGTTCTTC. Translating gives CASSHYPRTSGNIRGNEQFF.

In its sample, this clone ranks as medium-sized. CDR3 bases: TGTGCCAGCTCACCCCAGGACAGGGATTCACCCCTCCACTTT. This gives the protein CASSPQDRDSPLHF. The rearrangement links TRBV18 to TRBJ1-6, with TRBD1 identical over 8 bases. This CDR3 is built from 14 residues. The ends lost 3 bases at V and 8 bases at J; junction bases unmatched: 3. From germline, CDR1 is KGHSH and CDR2 LQKENI. The whole variable domain, filled in from reference TRBV18 and TRBJ1-6, reads NAGVMQNPRHLVRRRGQEARLRCSPMKGHSHVYWYRQLPEEGLKFMVYLQKENIIDESGMPKERFSAEFPKEGPSILRIQQVVRGDSAAYFCASSPQDRDSPLHFGNGTRLTVT.

V is TRBV19 and J is TRBJ2-6, with TRBD1 identical over 8 bases. Germline V gives CDR1 LNHDA, CDR2 SQIVND (reference sequence). The CDR3 is 18 residues long. The V and J ends lost 3 bases and 1 base, in that order; junction bases with no gene match: 8. The CDR3 reads CASSIYGQGISGANVLTF. The DNA for the CDR3 is TGTGCCAGTAGTATTTATGGACAGGGCATATCTGGGGCCAACGTCCTGACTTTC.

The V call is TRBV5-4, the J call TRBJ1-2; 9 bases map to TRBD1. The CDR3 contains 15 residues. Germline CDR1 reads SGHNT; CDR2 reads YYREEE (reference sequence). Trimming removed 5 bases from V and 7 bases from J; junction bases left unmatched: 12. The CDR3 DNA follows: TGTGCCAGCAGAATGGGGGACAGGGCGATTGGTGGCTACACCTTC. As protein: CASRMGDRAIGGYTF. Based on the CDR3 plus reference TRBV5-4 and TRBJ1-2, the full variable domain is ETGVTQSPTHLIKTRGQQVTLRCSSQSGHNTVSWYQQALGQGPQFIFQYYREEENGRGNFPPRFSGLQFPNYSSELNVNALELDDSALYLCASRMGDRAIGGYTFGSGTRLTVV.

This clone came up a few times. V and J are TRBV19 and TRBJ1-1; D gene unclear. V was shortened by 5 bases and J by 7 bases, with 20 bases between the two germline ends. The germline V gene encodes CDR1 LNHDA and CDR2 SQIVND (reference sequence). The CDR3 is made up of 15 amino acids. Written as DNA, the CDR3 is TGTGCCAGTAGTCCCCCCCCGGCCGGGTATAGTGAAGCTTTCTTT. This encodes CASSPPPAGYSEAFF.

This sequence joins TRBV19 and TRBJ1-1, with D maybe TRBD1 (6 bases). The ends were cut back, 8 bases at V and 5 bases at J, with 15 bases in the middle. The CDR3 is 13 residues long. Germline V CDR1 and CDR2: LNHDA, SQIVND (reference sequence). CDR3 DNA sequence: TGTGCCAGTGGGGAGACAGGACGGACTGAAGCTTTCTTT. Amino acids: CASGETGRTEAFF.

The genes are TRBV7-9 and TRBJ1-1, with D maybe TRBD1 (6 bases). Trimming removed 5 bases at V and 7 bases at J, with 11 bases between. The CDR3 length is 12 residues. The germline gives CDR1 SEHNR, CDR2 FQNEAQ (reference sequence). The CDR3 loop reads CASSGDRYEAFF. In DNA, the CDR3 is TGTGCCAGCAGCGGTGACAGGTATGAAGCTTTCTTT.

The chain links TRBV24-1 to TRBJ2-2; possible D gene TRBD1, 5 bases. The CDR3 spans 13 residues. Germline CDR1 reads KGHDR; CDR2 reads SFDVKD. Trimming took 4 bases from V and 8 from J, leaving 10 bases between them. The CDR3 sequence is CATSEQGTGELFF. As DNA, the CDR3 is TGTGCCACCAGTGAGCAGGGAACTGGGGAGCTGTTTTTT.

The chain couples TRBV27 to TRBJ1-1; D call uncertain. CDR1 and CDR2 (germline): MNHEY, SMNVEV (reference sequence). The CDR3 has 14 amino acids. The V gene lost 5 bases and the J gene lost 4 bases, with 14 bases spanning the gap. This CDR3 reads CASSIRGGGTEAFF. Here the CDR3 DNA reads TGTGCCAGCAGTATCCGAGGAGGCGGCACTGAAGCTTTCTTT.

The chain is built from TRBV27 and TRBJ2-3, with no clear D. Trimming shortened V by 1 base and J by 3 bases, and 5 bases separated the two germline ends. Looked up from germline, CDR1 is MNHEY and CDR2 is SMNVEV (reference sequence). This CDR3 has 13 amino acids. The CDR3 reads CASSLFETDTQYF. CDR3 in DNA: TGTGCCAGCAGTTTATTCGAGACAGATACGCAGTATTTT.

V and J are TRBV27 and TRBJ1-3, with D unclear. The V gene's germline CDR1 is MNHEY and CDR2 SMNVEV (reference sequence). The length of the CDR3 is 15 residues. Between the trimmed V and J ends, which lost 4 bases and 0 bases, there was a span of 10 bases. CDR3 protein: CASSWNSLSGNTIYF. The CDR3 bases are TGTGCCAGCAGTTGGAACAGCCTCTCTGGAAACACCATATATTTT.

The chain couples TRBV6-5 to TRBJ1-1; tentative D call: TRBD1 (5 bases). CDR1 is MNHEY, CDR2 SVGAGI, per germline. V lost 4 bases to trimming and J lost 2 bases, with 17 bases between them. This CDR3 is 16 amino acids long. DNA of the CDR3: TGTGCCAGCAGTTCCCGTCCTGGGGGGTCAAACACTGAAGCTTTCTTT. It yields the protein CASSSRPGGSNTEAFF.

The V call is TRBV6-5, the J call TRBJ2-3, with 8 bases aligning to TRBD2. V shed 5 bases, J shed 4 bases, and the junction held 2 bases outside the gene matches. The germline gives CDR1 MNHEY, CDR2 SVGAGI. The CDR3 sequence is 13 residues long. The CDR3 bases are TGTGCCAGCAGTCGGGGGGGCGCAGATACGCAGTATTTT. It encodes CASSRGGADTQYF.

This chain uses TRBV7-2 with TRBJ1-2; D may be TRBD1 (6 bases). Germline V gene sequence: CDR1 SGHTA, CDR2 FQGNSA. V was pared by 5 bases and J by 4 bases, with 17 bases between. The CDR3 runs to 15 residues. As DNA, the CDR3 is TGTGCCAGCAGCACACCCGGGGGGGCCTTCTATGGCTACACCTTC. This gives the protein CASSTPGGAFYGYTF.

The J gene is TRBJ2-3, the V gene TRBV7-9; 7 bases map to TRBD1. Per germline, CDR1 SEHNR and CDR2 FQNEAQ (reference sequence). This CDR3 region has 12 residues. V lost 7 bases, J lost 4 bases, and 2 bases stayed unmatched. The CDR3 loop reads CASIGGADTQYF. CDR3 nucleotide sequence: TGTGCCAGCATAGGGGGCGCAGATACGCAGTATTTT.

Only one count was recorded for this clone. This chain links TRBV9 with TRBJ1-4; 8 bases align to TRBD1. J was trimmed by 7 bases and V by 2 bases; bases with no gene match: 7. This CDR3 has 15 residues. Germline V CDR1 and CDR2: SGDLS, YYNGEE. In nucleotides, the CDR3 is TGTGCCAGCAGCGTTCAGCCAGGGGGCAGTGAAAAACTGTTTTTT. Protein product: CASSVQPGGSEKLFF.